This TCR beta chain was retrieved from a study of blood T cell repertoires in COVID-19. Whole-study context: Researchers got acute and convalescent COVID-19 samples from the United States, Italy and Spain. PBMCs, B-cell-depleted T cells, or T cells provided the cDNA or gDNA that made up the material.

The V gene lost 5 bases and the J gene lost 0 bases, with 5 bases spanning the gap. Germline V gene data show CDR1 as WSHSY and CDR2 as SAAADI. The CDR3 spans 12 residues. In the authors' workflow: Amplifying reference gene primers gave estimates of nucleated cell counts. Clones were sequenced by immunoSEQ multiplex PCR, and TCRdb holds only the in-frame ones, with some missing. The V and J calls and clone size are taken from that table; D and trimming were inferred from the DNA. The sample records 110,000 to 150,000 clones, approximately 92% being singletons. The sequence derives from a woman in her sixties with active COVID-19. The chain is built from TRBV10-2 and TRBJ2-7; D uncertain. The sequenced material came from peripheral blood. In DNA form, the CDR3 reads TGCGCCAGCAGTTTACTCTCCTACGAGCAGTACTTC. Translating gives CASSLLSYEQYF.